The clone carrying this T cell receptor beta chain was observed a few times. Its matching antigen is unknown. The data were taken from a study of vaccination effects on CD4 cells after COVID-19. The ViraFEST assay expanded antigen-specific CD4+ T cells with viral peptide pools before sequencing. With around ten days of culture completed, CD4+ T cells were isolated. All participants had two doses of either the BNT162b2 or mRNA-1273 vaccine. The V segment lost 4 bases and the J segment 1 base; nucleotides outside the gene matches: 10. The CDR3 runs to 16 residues. Per germline, CDR1 LNHDA and CDR2 SQIVND (reference sequence). Only in-frame clones appear in the TCRdb table, and some are missing; sequencing was by immunoSEQ multiplex PCR. The table has tens of thousands of clones, approximately 81% seen once; the top ten hold approximately 1.2%.

The clonotype originates from a human donor who received a COVID-19 vaccine. The input for sequencing was CD4+ T cells from PBMCs cultured with HCoV-229E spike peptides, taken after COVID-19 vaccination. This chain connects TRBV19 to TRBJ2-7; 7 bases align to TRBD2. This CDR3 is CASSTPAGVQSYEQYV. CDR3 nucleotide sequence: TGTGCCAGTAGTACCCCTGCGGGGGTCCAATCCTACGAGCAGTACGTC.